Listed below are T cell receptor beta chains from one sample, sequenced in a study of blood T cell repertoires in COVID-19. TCRdb's table, derived via immunoSEQ multiplex PCR, lists solely in-frame clones and lacks some. The repertoire holds 200,000 to 250,000 clones, with about 85% as singletons. Sequences were obtained from peripheral blood. Receptor source: a man aged 70-80 years with acute or convalescent COVID-19. The CDR3 runs from the conserved cysteine through the conserved F or W. D genes are given only for firm matches. Clone size is stated in some rows and not others, as once, few, many or a class when expanded.

j_call d_call v_call clone_size cdr3_aa cdr3_nt
TRBJ2-1 . TRBV5-6 . CASSLGSGNEQFF TGTGCCAGCAGCTTGGGTAGCGGCAATGAGCAGTTCTTC
TRBJ2-7 . TRBV5-1 . CASSLEGAYEQYF TGCGCCAGCAGCCTGGAGGGGGCCTACGAGCAGTACTTC
TRBJ2-1 TRBD2 TRBV6-5 . CASSGLAGGANEQFF TGTGCCAGCAGCGGACTAGCGGGAGGAGCGAATGAGCAGTTCTTC
TRBJ2-2 . TRBV7-3 . CASSLRPRFWGAAGELFF TGTGCCAGCAGCTTAAGGCCCCGTTTTTGGGGAGCTGCCGGGGAGCTGTTTTTT
TRBJ2-3 TRBD2 TRBV6-1 . CASSEGSGAHTDTQYF TGTGCCAGCAGTGAAGGTAGCGGGGCCCATACAGATACGCAGTATTTT
TRBJ2-2 TRBD1 TRBV11-2 . CASSPVTGGIGELFF TGTGCCAGCAGCCCGGTGACAGGGGGAATCGGGGAGCTGTTTTTT
TRBJ2-2 TRBD2 TRBV5-1 once CASSRGLANTGELFF TGCGCCAGCAGTCGCGGACTAGCAAACACCGGGGAGCTGTTTTTT
TRBJ2-2 TRBD2 TRBV19 once CASSVTSGSGGTGELFF TGTGCCAGTAGCGTAACTAGCGGGAGTGGGGGCACCGGGGAGCTGTTTTTT
TRBJ1-2 . TRBV6-5 . CASSYSTRAIIYGYTF TGTGCCAGCAGTTACTCGACCAGGGCCATTATATATGGCTACACCTTC
TRBJ1-1 TRBD1 TRBV18 . CASSAPDRGNSEAFF TGTGCCAGCTCAGCTCCGGACAGGGGGAACTCTGAAGCTTTCTTT
TRBJ1-1 . TRBV27 . CASSRGRGTVNTEAFF TGTGCCAGCAGTAGGGGGAGGGGAACCGTCAACACTGAAGCTTTCTTT
TRBJ2-2 . TRBV10-3 . CAITSKLNTGELFF TGTGCCATCACCTCAAAGCTGAACACCGGGGAGCTGTTTTTT
TRBJ2-7 TRBD2 TRBV7-2 . CASSLVASGTSEQYF TGTGCCAGCAGCTTAGTGGCTAGCGGGACCTCCGAGCAGTACTTC
TRBJ2-2 TRBD1 TRBV11-3 . CASSLVYGRGSTGELFF TGTGCCAGCAGCTTAGTGTATGGCAGGGGGTCCACCGGGGAGCTGTTTTTT
TRBJ2-1 TRBD2 TRBV15 . CATSGRLAGGPRYLNEQFF TGTGCCACCAGCGGACGACTAGCGGGAGGGCCCAGGTATCTTAATGAGCAGTTCTTC
TRBJ2-6 . TRBV28 . CASSLLGPGANVLTF TGTGCCAGCAGTTTACTGGGGCCTGGGGCCAACGTCCTGACTTTC
TRBJ2-2 TRBD2 TRBV6-2/TRBV6-3 . CASSSGTSGTGELFF TGTGCCAGCAGTTCCGGGACTAGCGGCACCGGGGAGCTGTTTTTT
TRBJ2-2 TRBD1 TRBV7-6 . CASSLEQGAYTGELFF TGTGCCAGCAGCTTAGAGCAGGGGGCTTACACCGGGGAGCTGTTTTTT
TRBJ1-5 . TRBV5-1 . CASSLGGDQPQHF TGCGCCAGCAGCTTAGGAGGGGACCAGCCCCAGCATTTT
TRBJ1-2 TRBD1 TRBV6-5 few CASSQWDRVDYGYTF TGTGCCAGCAGTCAATGGGACAGGGTAGACTATGGCTACACCTTC
TRBJ1-5 TRBD1 TRBV15 . CATSGTGARQPQHF TGTGCCACCTCCGGGACAGGGGCCCGTCAGCCCCAGCATTTT
TRBJ2-2 TRBD2 TRBV5-1 . CASSVGLAGHTGELFF TGCGCCAGCAGCGTGGGACTAGCGGGCCACACCGGGGAGCTGTTTTTT
TRBJ2-1 . TRBV3-1/TRBV3-2 . CASKGVYEQFF TGTGCCAGCAAAGGAGTATATGAGCAGTTCTTC
TRBJ2-1 TRBD2 TRBV4-1 . CASSHYQREGLYNEQFF TGCGCCAGCAGCCATTATCAGCGGGAGGGCCTCTACAATGAGCAGTTCTTC
TRBJ2-1 TRBD2 TRBV30 . CAWTSGPYNEQFF TGTGCCTGGACTAGCGGGCCATACAATGAGCAGTTCTTC
TRBJ2-1 TRBD2 TRBV5-1 few CASRREVGVAGGSNEQFF TGCGCCAGCAGGAGAGAGGTTGGAGTAGCGGGAGGGTCAAATGAGCAGTTCTTC
TRBJ1-3 TRBD1 TRBV5-5 . CASSWGQDIQGNTIYF TGTGCCAGCAGCTGGGGACAGGACATCCAGGGAAACACCATATATTTT
TRBJ2-7 . TRBV14 . CASSLLMGATYEQYF TGTGCCAGCAGTCTCCTGATGGGGGCCACCTACGAGCAGTACTTC
TRBJ2-5 TRBD2 TRBV10-3 few CAISESFTSGYQETQYF TGTGCCATCAGTGAGTCTTTCACTAGCGGGTACCAAGAGACCCAGTACTTC
TRBJ1-1 . TRBV5-6 . CASGRIEAFF TGTGCCAGCGGCAGGATTGAAGCTTTCTTT
TRBJ2-5 . TRBV4-2 . CASSQGSSENQETQYF TGTGCCAGCAGCCAAGGGAGTAGCGAAAACCAAGAGACCCAGTACTTC
TRBJ2-5 . TRBV27 once CASSLRGPGTQYF TGTGCCAGCAGTTTGCGGGGCCCGGGGACCCAGTACTTC
TRBJ1-6 . TRBV28 . CASRADIYNSPLHF TGTGCCAGCAGGGCGGACATCTATAATTCACCCCTCCACTTT
TRBJ1-1 . TRBV5-1 . CASSQGWGVDTEAFF TGCGCCAGCAGCCAGGGATGGGGTGTGGACACTGAAGCTTTCTTT
TRBJ1-1 . TRBV30 few CAWSVRENTEAFF TGTGCCTGGAGTGTACGGGAGAACACTGAAGCTTTCTTT
TRBJ1-6 . TRBV6-5 . CASKAGWSVVSPLHF TGTGCCAGCAAGGCAGGGTGGTCCGTGGTTTCACCCCTCCACTTT
TRBJ2-7 . TRBV3-1/TRBV3-2 . CASSPGGTFRVYEQYF TGTGCCAGCAGCCCCGGGGGAACTTTCAGGGTCTACGAGCAGTACTTC
TRBJ1-1 . TRBV2 . CASSMDKNTEAFF TGTGCCAGCAGTATGGACAAGAACACTGAAGCTTTCTTT
TRBJ2-7 TRBD2 TRBV20-1 . CSARPAGEQYF TGCAGTGCTAGACCAGCGGGAGAGCAGTACTTC
TRBJ1-4 TRBD1 TRBV4-1 . CASSQDRDSNEKLFF TGCGCCAGCAGCCAAGACCGGGACAGTAATGAAAAACTGTTTTTT